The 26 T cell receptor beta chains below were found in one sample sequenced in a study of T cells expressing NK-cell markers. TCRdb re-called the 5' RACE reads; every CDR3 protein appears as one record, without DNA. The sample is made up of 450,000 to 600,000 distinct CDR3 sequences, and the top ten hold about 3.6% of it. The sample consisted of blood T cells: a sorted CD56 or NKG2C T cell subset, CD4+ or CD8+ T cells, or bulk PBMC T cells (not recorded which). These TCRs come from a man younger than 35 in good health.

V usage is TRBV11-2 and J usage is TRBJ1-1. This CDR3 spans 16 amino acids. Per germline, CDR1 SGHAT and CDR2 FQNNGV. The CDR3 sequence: CASSLSTWGSYTEAFF.

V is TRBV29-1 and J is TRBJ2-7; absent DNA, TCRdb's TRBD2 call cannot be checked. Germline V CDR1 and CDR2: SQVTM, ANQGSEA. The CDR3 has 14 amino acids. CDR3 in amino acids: CSVELAGGIYEQYF.

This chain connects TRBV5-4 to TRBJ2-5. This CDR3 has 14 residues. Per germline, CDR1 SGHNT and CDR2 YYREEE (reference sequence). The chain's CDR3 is CASSSDIYQETQYF.

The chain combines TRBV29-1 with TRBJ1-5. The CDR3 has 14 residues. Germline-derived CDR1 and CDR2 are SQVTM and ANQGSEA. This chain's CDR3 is CSVLLGREGQPQHF.

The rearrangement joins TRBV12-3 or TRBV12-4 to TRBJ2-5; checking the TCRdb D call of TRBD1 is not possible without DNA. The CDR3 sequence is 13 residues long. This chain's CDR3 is CASSSSGQETQYF.

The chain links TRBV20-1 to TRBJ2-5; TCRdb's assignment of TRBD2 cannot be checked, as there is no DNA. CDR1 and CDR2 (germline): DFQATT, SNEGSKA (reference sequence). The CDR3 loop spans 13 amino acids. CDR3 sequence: CSASEETSVPQYF.

CDR3 sequence: CSARPPSTNEKLFF. The gene calls are TRBV20-1 and TRBJ1-4; no DNA is available, so the TRBD1 call from TCRdb remains unchecked. The V gene's germline CDR1 is DFQATT and CDR2 SNEGSKA (reference sequence). This CDR3 contains 14 residues.

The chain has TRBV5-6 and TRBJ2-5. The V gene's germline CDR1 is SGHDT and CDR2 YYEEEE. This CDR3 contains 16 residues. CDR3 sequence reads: CASSFVGLRYQETQYF.

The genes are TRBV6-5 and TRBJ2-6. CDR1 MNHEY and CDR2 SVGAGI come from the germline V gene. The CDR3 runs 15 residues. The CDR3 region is CASRTPGTGANVLTF.

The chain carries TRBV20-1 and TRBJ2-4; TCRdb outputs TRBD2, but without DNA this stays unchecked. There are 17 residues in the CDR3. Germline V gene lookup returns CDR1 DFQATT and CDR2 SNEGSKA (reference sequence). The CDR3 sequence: CSAPQAGEGLAKNIQYF.

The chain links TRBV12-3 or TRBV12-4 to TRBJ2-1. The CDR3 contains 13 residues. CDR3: CASSLGLRNEQFF.

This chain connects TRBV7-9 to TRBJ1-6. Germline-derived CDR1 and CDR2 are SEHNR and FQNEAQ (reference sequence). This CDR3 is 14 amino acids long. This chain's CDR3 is CASTRGGGDSPLHF.

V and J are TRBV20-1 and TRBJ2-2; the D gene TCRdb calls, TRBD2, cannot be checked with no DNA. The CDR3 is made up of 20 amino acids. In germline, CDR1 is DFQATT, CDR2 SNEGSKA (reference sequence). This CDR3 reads CSASPQSPGLAGLETGELFF.

The CDR3 spells CASGPREGSGDTQYF. The V gene is TRBV12-5, the J gene TRBJ2-3; the D call of TRBD2 rests on TCRdb alone, since no DNA is present to check it. The CDR3 consists of 15 residues. The germline gives CDR1 LGHNT, CDR2 FRNRAP.

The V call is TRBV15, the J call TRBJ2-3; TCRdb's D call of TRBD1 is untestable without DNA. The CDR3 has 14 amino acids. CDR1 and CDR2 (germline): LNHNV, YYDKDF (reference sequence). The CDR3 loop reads CATSVRDRRDTQYF.

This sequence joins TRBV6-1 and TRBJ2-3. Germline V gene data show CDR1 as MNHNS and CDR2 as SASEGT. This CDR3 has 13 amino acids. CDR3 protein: CASTERSTDTQYF.

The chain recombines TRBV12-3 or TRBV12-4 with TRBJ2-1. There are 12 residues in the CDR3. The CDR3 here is CASSTGPNEQFF.

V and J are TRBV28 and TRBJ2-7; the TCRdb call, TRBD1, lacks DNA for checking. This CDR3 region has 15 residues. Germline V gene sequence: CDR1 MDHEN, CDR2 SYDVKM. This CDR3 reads CASSFTGTPDYEQYF.

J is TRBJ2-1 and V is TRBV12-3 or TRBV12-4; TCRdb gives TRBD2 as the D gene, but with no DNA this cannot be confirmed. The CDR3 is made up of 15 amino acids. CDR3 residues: CASRPTRRSAAEQFF.

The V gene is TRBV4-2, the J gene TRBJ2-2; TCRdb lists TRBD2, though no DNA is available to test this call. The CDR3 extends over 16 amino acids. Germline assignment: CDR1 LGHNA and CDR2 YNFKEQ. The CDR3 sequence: CASSQSTSANTGELFF.

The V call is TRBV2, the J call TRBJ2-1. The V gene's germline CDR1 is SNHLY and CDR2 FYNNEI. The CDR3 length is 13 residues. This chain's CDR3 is CASSEALRQNTFF.

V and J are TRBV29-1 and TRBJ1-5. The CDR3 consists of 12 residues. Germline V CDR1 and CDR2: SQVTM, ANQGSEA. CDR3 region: CSVWREGQPQHF.

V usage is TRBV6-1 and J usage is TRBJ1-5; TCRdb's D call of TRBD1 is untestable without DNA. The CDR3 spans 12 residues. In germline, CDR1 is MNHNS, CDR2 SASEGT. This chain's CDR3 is CASSEWYRAQHF.

The CDR3 loop reads CASIQRRGRNTGELFF. The V call is TRBV12-3 or TRBV12-4, the J call TRBJ2-2; TCRdb reports TRBD2, a call that lacks DNA to check it against. This CDR3 contains 16 residues.

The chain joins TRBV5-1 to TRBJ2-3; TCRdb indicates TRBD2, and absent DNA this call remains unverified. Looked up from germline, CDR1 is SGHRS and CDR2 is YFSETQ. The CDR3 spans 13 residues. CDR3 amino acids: CASSEGQPDTQYF.

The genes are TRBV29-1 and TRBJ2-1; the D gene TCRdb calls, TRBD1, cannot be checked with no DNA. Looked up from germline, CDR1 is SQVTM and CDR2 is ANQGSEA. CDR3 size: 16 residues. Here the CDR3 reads CSGGGGATGIVNEQFF.